These 24 T cell receptor beta chains came from one sample sequenced in a study of regulatory T cells in long-lasting Graves disease. For TCR beta, libraries came from iRepertoire HTBI primers and Arm-PCR of CDR3 regions. TCRdb re-derived calls from the multiplex PCR reads in MiXCR, one entry per CDR3 protein. The sample consists of 360,000 or so distinct CDR3 sequences, less than 30% of them appearing once. Time point indicated: persistent/refractory GD, antithyroid drugs over 5 years with positive TRAb. Generation of the TCR library employed RNA extracted from PBMCs. Sample: peripheral blood mononuclear cells (PBMCs), taken when the disease was refractory, from a patient treated with antithyroid drugs. These receptor sequences come from a woman aged 40-49 years with Graves disease.

This clonotype was seen only a few times. V and J are TRBV9 and TRBJ2-5; 9 nucleotides match TRBD2. Germline loops: CDR1 SGDLS, CDR2 YYNGEE. This CDR3 spans 14 amino acids. Germline trimming cut 0 bases from V and 5 bases from J; bases unmatched to any gene: 2. The CDR3 reads CASSVAAGGETQYF. CDR3 coding DNA: TGTGCCAGCAGCGTAGCGGCGGGAGGGGAGACCCAGTACTTC.

This clonotype was seen many times. The chain combines TRBV28 with TRBJ1-5, with D possibly matching TRBD1 (5 bases). The CDR3 spans 18 residues. The V end lost 2 bases, the J end lost 2 bases, and 19 bases lay between the germline ends. Germline-derived CDR1 and CDR2 are MDHEN and SYDVKM. The chain's CDR3 is CASSLGWRDGQGNQPQHF. CDR3 bases: TGTGCCAGCAGTTTAGGGTGGAGGGATGGACAAGGCAATCAGCCCCAGCATTTT. The full variable domain, its missing parts supplied by reference TRBV28 and TRBJ1-5, is DVKVTQSSRYLVKRTGEKVFLECVQDMDHENMFWYRQDPGLGLRLIYFSYDVKMKEKGDIPEGYSVSREKKERFSLILESASTNQTSMYLCASSLGWRDGQGNQPQHFGDGTRLSIL.

This clonotype has more than one count but fewer than ten. The V call is TRBV7-9, the J call TRBJ1-4; the match to TRBD1 covers 7 bases. Germline values: CDR1 SEHNR, CDR2 FQNEAQ (reference sequence). Trimming cost V 5 bases and J 8 bases; bases outside gene matches: 8. The CDR3 spans 14 residues. The CDR3 region is CASSPGQLPEKLFF. CDR3 DNA: TGTGCCAGCAGCCCGGGACAGTTACCCGAAAAACTGTTTTTT.

This clonotype was detected many times. This chain links TRBV20-1 with TRBJ2-7; 9 bases map to TRBD2. The length of the CDR3 is 15 residues. CDR1 and CDR2 from the germline V gene are DFQATT and SNEGSKA (reference sequence). The J segment lost 6 bases and the V segment lost 0 bases, leaving 9 bases of the junction unmatched. This chain's CDR3 is CSARDSGSRLVEQYF. The CDR3 bases are TGCAGTGCTAGAGATAGCGGGAGCCGCCTCGTCGAGCAGTACTTC.

Only a few counts were recorded for this clonotype. The V and J genes are TRBV6-5 and TRBJ2-5; no reliable D call. Trimming cost V 2 bases and J 1 base, with 8 bases left between them. This CDR3 is built from 14 residues. In germline, CDR1 is MNHEY, CDR2 SVGAGI. For the CDR3, the DNA is TGTGCCAGCAGTTACGTCCTCGCCCAAGAGACCCAGTACTTC. It specifies CASSYVLAQETQYF.

The chain recombines TRBV10-3 with TRBJ2-1, with 9 bases matching TRBD2. This CDR3 contains 18 residues. With V trimmed by 10 bases and J by 0 bases, 16 bases remained unmatched. CDR1 and CDR2 (germline): ENHRY, SYGVKD. The DNA for the CDR3 is TGTGCCACCGCGACTATCAGACTAGCGGACCGCTCCTACAATGAGCAGTTCTTC. This gives the protein CATATIRLADRSYNEQFF.

The CDR3, as DNA: TGTGCCAGCAGCCCTCTGCCAGGGGCGGCCTACGAGCAGTACTTC. Its translation: CASSPLPGAAYEQYF. The chain is built from TRBV11-2 and TRBJ2-7; D possibly corresponds to TRBD1 (6 bases). The CDR3 is made up of 15 amino acids. Germline CDR1 and CDR2: SGHAT and FQNNGV. V dropped 5 bases and J dropped 2 bases, with 16 bases sitting between them.

The rearrangement joins TRBV29-1 to TRBJ2-1, with D hard to call. From germline, CDR1 is SQVTM and CDR2 ANQGSEA. The CDR3 spans 13 residues. V lost 4 bases and J lost 10, with 17 bases in between. The CDR3 DNA reads TGCAGCGTTGGATTCTTACTCCTGGGGGAGCAGTTCTTC. Translation gives CSVGFLLLGEQFF.

This clonotype occurred a few times. This rearrangement joins TRBV27 to TRBJ2-5; a possible D gene is TRBD2 (7 bases). This CDR3 comprises 15 residues. The germline V and J ends were trimmed by 3 bases and 4 bases, with 15 bases remaining between them. Germline V gives CDR1 MNHEY, CDR2 SMNVEV (reference sequence). The CDR3 sequence: CASSFLGGAGETQYF. The CDR3 DNA sequence: TGTGCCAGCAGTTTTTTGGGGGGGGCAGGAGAGACCCAGTACTTC.

The chain links TRBV7-2 to TRBJ2-7; no clear D gene. Trimming removed 5 bases from V and 2 bases from J, with 13 bases in between. Per germline, CDR1 SGHTA and CDR2 FQGNSA. The CDR3 length is 14 residues. CDR3 bases: TGTGCCAGCAGCCCCTGGATGTGGGCCTACGAGCAGTACTTC. Translating gives CASSPWMWAYEQYF.

This clonotype was counted only a few times. This chain links TRBV7-9 with TRBJ2-7; D might be TRBD2 (6 bases). CDR1 and CDR2 (germline): SEHNR, FQNEAQ (reference sequence). The germline V and J ends were trimmed by 6 bases and 7 bases, with 13 bases remaining between them. CDR3 size: 12 residues. This chain's CDR3 is CASRSGDREQYF. CDR3 sequence (DNA): TGTGCCAGCAGGTCGGGAGATAGGGAGCAGTACTTC.

This clonotype was detected a few times. The chain is built from TRBV6-1 and TRBJ1-1; D is perhaps TRBD1 (6 bases). The V gene's germline CDR1 is MNHNS and CDR2 SASEGT. Trimming took off 7 bases at V and 1 base at J, with 13 bases between the two ends. This CDR3 is built from 14 residues. CDR3 sequence reads: CASNLGGANTEAFF. As DNA, the CDR3 is TGTGCCAGCAACCTCGGGGGGGCGAACACTGAAGCTTTCTTT.

The chain has TRBV9 and TRBJ1-1; perhaps TRBD1 as D (5 bases). V lost 0 bases to trimming and J lost 9 bases, with 12 bases between them. Germline V lookup: CDR1 SGDLS, CDR2 YYNGEE. The CDR3 has 13 residues. The CDR3: CASSVADSTKAFF. The CDR3 DNA reads as TGTGCCAGCAGCGTAGCTGACAGCACGAAAGCTTTCTTT.

CDR3 nucleotides: TGTGCCAGCAGTGCCAGGGGTCTGACAGATACGCAGTATTTT. This gives the protein CASSARGLTDTQYF. The chain couples TRBV9 to TRBJ2-3, with a tentative D call TRBD1 (6 bases). V lost 5 bases to trimming and J lost 3 bases, with 13 bases between them. CDR1 is SGDLS and CDR2 is YYNGEE in the germline V gene. The length of the CDR3 is 14 residues.

The V and J genes are TRBV7-2 and TRBJ1-5; possible D gene TRBD1, 5 bases. The germline V gene has CDR1 SGHTA and CDR2 FQGNSA. The CDR3 loop spans 13 amino acids. V lost 5 bases, J lost 6 bases, and 11 bases lay in between. The CDR3 protein is CASSPRGRQPQHF. CDR3 nucleotide sequence: TGTGCCAGCAGCCCAAGGGGCCGTCAGCCCCAGCATTTT.

This clonotype was observed at least ten times. The chain joins TRBV28 to TRBJ1-1; the match to TRBD1 covers 7 bases. This CDR3 is built from 17 residues. With 5 bases clipped from V and 1 base from J, the junction kept 13 bases outside the gene matches. In germline, CDR1 is MDHEN, CDR2 SYDVKM. Written as DNA, the CDR3 is TGTGCCAGCAGTCCATGGGGCGAAGGACAGGAGAACACTGAAGCTTTCTTT. Translating it yields CASSPWGEGQENTEAFF. The entire variable domain, with the rest obtained from reference TRBV28 and TRBJ1-1, is as follows: DVKVTQSSRYLVKRTGEKVFLECVQDMDHENMFWYRQDPGLGLRLIYFSYDVKMKEKGDIPEGYSVSREKKERFSLILESASTNQTSMYLCASSPWGEGQENTEAFFGQGTRLTVV.

This clonotype was seen only a few times. The chain is built from TRBV7-9 and TRBJ2-7; tentative D call: TRBD2 (6 bases). Between the trimmed V and J ends, which lost 1 base and 3 bases, there was a span of 13 bases. The CDR3 consists of 15 residues. CDR1 and CDR2 from the germline V gene are SEHNR and FQNEAQ (reference sequence). The chain's CDR3 is CASSLVKGGNYEQYF. The DNA for the CDR3 is TGTGCCAGCAGCTTAGTAAAGGGAGGTAACTACGAGCAGTACTTC.

The table lists this clonotype with many counts. CDR3 nucleotide sequence: TGCAGTGCTATCTCTCTAGGCTACACCTTC. Translation gives CSAISLGYTF. The chain recombines TRBV20-1 with TRBJ1-2; D is undetermined. CDR3 length equals 10 residues. Germline-derived CDR1 and CDR2 are DFQATT and SNEGSKA (reference sequence). V dropped 4 bases and J dropped 8 bases, with 8 bases sitting between them.

This sequence joins TRBV28 and TRBJ2-3; weak D call: TRBD2 (5 bases). V was cut by 6 bases and J by 0 bases, with 10 bases left in between. Per germline, CDR1 MDHEN and CDR2 SYDVKM. This CDR3 region has 14 residues. DNA for the CDR3: TGTGCCAGCAGGAGACTATTGAGCACAGATACGCAGTATTTT. It yields the protein CASRRLLSTDTQYF. The variable domain in full, completed from reference TRBV28 and TRBJ2-3, reads DVKVTQSSRYLVKRTGEKVFLECVQDMDHENMFWYRQDPGLGLRLIYFSYDVKMKEKGDIPEGYSVSREKKERFSLILESASTNQTSMYLCASRRLLSTDTQYFGPGTRLTVL.

The V gene is TRBV5-1, the J gene TRBJ1-2; D remains ambiguous. V dropped 2 bases and J dropped 7 bases, with 9 bases sitting between them. The CDR3 covers 12 residues. Germline lookup yields CDR1 SGHRS and CDR2 YFSETQ. The CDR3 DNA is TGCGCCAGCAGCTTAGATTATTTTGGCTACACCTTC. This codes for CASSLDYFGYTF.

This clonotype was seen ten or more times. The gene calls are TRBV28 and TRBJ2-7; D ambiguous. V lost 4 bases and J 2 bases, leaving 3 bases between the germline ends. CDR1 is MDHEN, CDR2 SYDVKM, per germline. CDR3 length equals 11 residues. CDR3 bases: TGTGCCAGCAGTTACGCCTACGAGCAGTACTTC. Encoded protein: CASSYAYEQYF.

The CDR3 loop is CASSLNRAARYEKLFF. As DNA, the CDR3 is TGTGCCAGCAGCCTAAACCGGGCGGCAAGATATGAAAAACTGTTTTTT. V usage is TRBV7-8 and J usage is TRBJ1-4; D gene unclear. V shed 5 bases and J shed 6 bases, with 19 bases lying between them. CDR1 is SGHVS, CDR2 FQNEAQ, per germline. The CDR3 length is 16 residues.

This chain joins TRBV28 and TRBJ1-1; maybe TRBD1 (6 bases). Germline V gene sequence: CDR1 MDHEN, CDR2 SYDVKM. The CDR3 contains 14 residues. V was trimmed by 5 bases and J by 5 bases, leaving 15 bases between them. The CDR3 is CASSPEGGETEAFF. CDR3 sequence (DNA): TGTGCCAGCAGTCCCGAAGGGGGGGAAACTGAAGCTTTCTTT.

V usage is TRBV9 and J usage is TRBJ2-7; TRBD1 matches 9 bases. The CDR3 consists of 15 residues. Germline CDR1 reads SGDLS; CDR2 reads YYNGEE. V was clipped by 3 bases and J by 2 bases; unmatched bases: 6. The CDR3 spells CASSATGTGTYEQYF. DNA of the CDR3: TGTGCCAGCAGCGCCACCGGGACAGGGACCTACGAGCAGTACTTC.